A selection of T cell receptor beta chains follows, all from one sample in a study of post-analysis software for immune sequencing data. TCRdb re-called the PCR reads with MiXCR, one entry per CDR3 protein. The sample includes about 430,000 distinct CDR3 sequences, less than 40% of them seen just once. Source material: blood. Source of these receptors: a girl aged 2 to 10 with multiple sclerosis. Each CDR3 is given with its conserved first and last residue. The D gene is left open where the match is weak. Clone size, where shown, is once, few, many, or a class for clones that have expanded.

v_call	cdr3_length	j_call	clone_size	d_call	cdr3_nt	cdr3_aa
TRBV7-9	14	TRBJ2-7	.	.	TGTGCCAGCAGCTTAGGTCGTCAGATCTACGAGCAGTACTTC	CASSLGRQIYEQYF
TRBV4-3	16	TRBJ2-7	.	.	TGCGCCAGCAGCCAAGATTCCCAAGGGGACTCCTACGAGCAGTACTTC	CASSQDSQGDSYEQYF
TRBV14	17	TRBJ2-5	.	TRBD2	TGTGCCAGCAGTTTGACGTATCTTAGCGGGGGAAAAGAGACCCAGTACTTC	CASSLTYLSGGKETQYF
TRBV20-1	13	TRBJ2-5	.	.	TGCAGTGCTGGGGGATATGGGAGAGAGACCCAGTACTTC	CSAGGYGRETQYF
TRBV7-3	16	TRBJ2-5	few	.	TGTGCCAGCAGCTTAGGTGTTGATACCACGGGAGAGACCCAGTACTTC	CASSLGVDTTGETQYF
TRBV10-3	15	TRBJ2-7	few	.	TGTGCCATCAGGGAAAAGACGGGCGGATCCTACGAGCAGTACTTC	CAIREKTGGSYEQYF
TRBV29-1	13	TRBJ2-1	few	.	TGCAGCGCTACTGACAGGCTCAACAATGAGCAGTTCTTC	CSATDRLNNEQFF
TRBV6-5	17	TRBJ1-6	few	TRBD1	TGTGCCAGCAGTTACGCACAGGGGGCCTCCTATAATTCACCCCTCCACTTT	CASSYAQGASYNSPLHF
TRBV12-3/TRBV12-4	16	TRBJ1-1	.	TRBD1	TGTGCCAGCAGCCGCGGACAGGTCGAGATGAACACTGAAGCTTTCTTT	CASSRGQVEMNTEAFF
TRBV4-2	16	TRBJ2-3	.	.	TGTGCCAGCAGCCAAGACGGAGGGGGGCCCACAGATACGCAGTATTTT	CASSQDGGGPTDTQYF
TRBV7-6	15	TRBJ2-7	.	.	TGTGCCAGCAGCTTAGGGCCATCCCCTGACTACGAGCAGTACTTC	CASSLGPSPDYEQYF
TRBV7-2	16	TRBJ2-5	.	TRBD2	TGTGCCAGCAGCTTAGCGGGACTATCATCTGAAGAGACCCAGTACTTC	CASSLAGLSSEETQYF
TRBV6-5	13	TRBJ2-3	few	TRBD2	TGTGCCAGCAGTAATGGACTAGCAGATACGCAGTATTTT	CASSNGLADTQYF
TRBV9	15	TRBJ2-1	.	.	TGTGCCAGCAGTCGACGGGTCGGACTCGACAATGAGCAGTTCTTC	CASSRRVGLDNEQFF
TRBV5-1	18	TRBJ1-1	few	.	TGCGCCAGCAGCTTTAGGCAGGGGAGAATGGGTTGGAGAACTGAAGCTTTCTTT	CASSFRQGRMGWRTEAFF
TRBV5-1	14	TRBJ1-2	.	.	TGCGCCAGCAGCTTGGGTCTGGATAACTATGGCTACACCTTC	CASSLGLDNYGYTF
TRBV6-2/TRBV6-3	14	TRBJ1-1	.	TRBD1	TGTGCCAGCAGTTACTCGACGGACAGGGGAGAAGCTTTCTTT	CASSYSTDRGEAFF
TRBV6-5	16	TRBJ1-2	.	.	TGTGCCAGCAGTTTTCAGGGTCCTCATCCTAACTATGGCTACACCTTC	CASSFQGPHPNYGYTF
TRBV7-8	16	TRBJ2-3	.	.	TGTGCCAGCAGCTCCCCAGGGTATTCGGTTACAGATACGCAGTATTTT	CASSSPGYSVTDTQYF
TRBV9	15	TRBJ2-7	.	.	TGTGCCAGCAGCGTAGCCTCGGGGGAGTTGAACGAGCAGTACTTC	CASSVASGELNEQYF
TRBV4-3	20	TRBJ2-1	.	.	TGCGCCAGCAGCCAAGAAGTTTGGAGGGCCGTGGCTAGCTCCTACAATGAGCAGTTCTTC	CASSQEVWRAVASSYNEQFF
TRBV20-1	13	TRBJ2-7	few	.	TGCAGTGCTAGAGATACGAATCGTTACGAGCAGTACTTC	CSARDTNRYEQYF
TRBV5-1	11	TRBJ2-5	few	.	TGTGCCAGCAGCCTAGATCGAGAGCAGTACTTC	CASSLDREQYF
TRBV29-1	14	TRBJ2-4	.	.	TGCAGCGTTGCAGGGTCCTTAGCCAAAAACATTCAGTACTTC	CSVAGSLAKNIQYF
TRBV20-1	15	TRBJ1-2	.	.	TGCAGTGCTAGAGTTCGACGGGATTCTAACTATGGCTACACCTTC	CSARVRRDSNYGYTF
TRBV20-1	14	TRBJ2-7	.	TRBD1	TGCAGTGCTAGAGATGACAGGGTCATTTACGGGCAGTACTTC	CSARDDRVIYGQYF
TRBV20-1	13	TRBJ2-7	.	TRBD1	TGCAGTGCTAGAGTACAGGGGCCCTACGAGCAGTACTTC	CSARVQGPYEQYF
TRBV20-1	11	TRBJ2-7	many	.	TGCAGTGGAACCAATGACTACGAGCAGTACTTC	CSGTNDYEQYF
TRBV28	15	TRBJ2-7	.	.	TGTGCCAGCAGTTTAGGACAGACAAATCTCTACGAGCAGTACTTC	CASSLGQTNLYEQYF
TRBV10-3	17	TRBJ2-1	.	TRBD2	TGTGCCATCAGTGGATTGAGCGGGGGGAGCTCCTACAATGAGCAGTTCTTC	CAISGLSGGSSYNEQFF
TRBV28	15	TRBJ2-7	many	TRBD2	TGTGCCAGCAGCCCAGGGACTAGCGGGAGGTACGAGCAGTACTTC	CASSPGTSGRYEQYF
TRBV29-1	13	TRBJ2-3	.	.	TGCAGCGGCCGGGACTCAGGCACAGATACGCAGTATTTT	CSGRDSGTDTQYF
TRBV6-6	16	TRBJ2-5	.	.	TGTGCCAGCAGTTCGATTCCAGGAGTGGGGCAAGAGACCCAGTACTTC	CASSSIPGVGQETQYF
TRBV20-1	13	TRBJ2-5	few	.	TGCAGTGCTTCGAAGGGGGGTTTGGAGACCCAGTACTTC	CSASKGGLETQYF
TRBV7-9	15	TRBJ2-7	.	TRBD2	TGTGCCAGCAGCCAAGCGGGGCTGGCCCCGGGCGAGCAGTACTTC	CASSQAGLAPGEQYF
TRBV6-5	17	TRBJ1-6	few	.	TGTGCCAGCAGTTACTCGAGTAAAGGGGGTACTAATTCACCCCTCCACTTT	CASSYSSKGGTNSPLHF
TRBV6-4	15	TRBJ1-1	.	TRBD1	TGTGCCAGCAGTGAGGGACAGGGTGGAAACACTGAAGCTTTCTTT	CASSEGQGGNTEAFF
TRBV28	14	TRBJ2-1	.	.	TGTGCCAGCAGTTCTCCGGATTTTTACAATGAGCAGTTCTTC	CASSSPDFYNEQFF
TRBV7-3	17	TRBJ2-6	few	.	TGTGCCAGCAGCTTAACGTTTAGGCTCTCTGGGGCCAACGTCCTGACTTTC	CASSLTFRLSGANVLTF
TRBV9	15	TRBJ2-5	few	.	TGTGCCAGCAGCCACCTCGGACAGACCCAAGAGACCCAGTACTTC	CASSHLGQTQETQYF
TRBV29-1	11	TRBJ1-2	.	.	TGCAGCGCATTGTCGGTGGATGGCTACACCTTC	CSALSVDGYTF
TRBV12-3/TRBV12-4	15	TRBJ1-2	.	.	TGTGCCAGCAGTTTAACGTCCGCTTCCGGCTATGGCTACACCTTC	CASSLTSASGYGYTF
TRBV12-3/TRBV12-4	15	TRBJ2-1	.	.	TGTGCCAGCAGTGAGGCAGGAGTCGTCTACAATGAGCAGTTCTTC	CASSEAGVVYNEQFF
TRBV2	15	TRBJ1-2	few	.	TGTGCCAGCACCAAAAGGGAGGGAGAGGTCTATGGCTACACCTTC	CASTKREGEVYGYTF
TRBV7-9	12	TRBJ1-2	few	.	TGTGCCAGCACCCTAGACAGTGATGGCTACACCTTC	CASTLDSDGYTF
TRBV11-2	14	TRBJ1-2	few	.	TGTGCCAGCAGCTTAGTCGGGGGACTCTATGGCTACACCTTC	CASSLVGGLYGYTF
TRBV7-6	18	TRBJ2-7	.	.	TGTGCCAGCAGCCCCTATCCATTATCAGGGGTGGGCGGTTACGAGCAGTACTTC	CASSPYPLSGVGGYEQYF
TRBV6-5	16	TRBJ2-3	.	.	TGTGCCAGCAGTTACCGGACAGCTACAAATCCAGATACGCAGTATTTT	CASSYRTATNPDTQYF
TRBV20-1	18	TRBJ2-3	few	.	TGCAGTGCTAGCAGGCACTCGGCGAGAACTACTAGCACAGATACGCAGTATTTT	CSASRHSARTTSTDTQYF
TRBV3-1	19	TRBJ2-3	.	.	TGTGCCAGCAGCCAGAGGGTCCTAGCCCAAGGCGGCCTGGGAGATACGCAGTATTTT	CASSQRVLAQGGLGDTQYF
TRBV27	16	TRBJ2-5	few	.	TGTGCCAGCAGTTTAAAGGGCAGGGTTTCCCAAGAGACCCAGTACTTC	CASSLKGRVSQETQYF
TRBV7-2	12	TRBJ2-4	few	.	TGTGCCAGCAGCCGGTCCCTATACATTCAGTACTTC	CASSRSLYIQYF
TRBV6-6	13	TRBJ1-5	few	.	TGTGCCAGCAGTCGAACAGGGAGTCAGCCCCAGCATTTT	CASSRTGSQPQHF
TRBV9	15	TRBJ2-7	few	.	TGTGCCAGCAGCGTAGGGCTGGCCAGCTCCTACGAGCAGTACTTC	CASSVGLASSYEQYF
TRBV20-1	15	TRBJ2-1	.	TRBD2	TGCAGTCCCAGGTCGTGGGAGGGGCCACACAATGAGCAGTTCTTC	CSPRSWEGPHNEQFF